The 5 T cell receptor beta chains below come from one sample, sequenced in a study of beta chain features in type 1 diabetes. Of the isolated RNA, all was reverse transcribed, and so the sequenced material was expressed TCRB transcripts. The data were produced by immunoSEQ multiplex PCR, yet TCRdb's version contains in-frame clones alone and is incomplete. The table records about 360,000 clones, 10% to 15% of them present only once. Specimen: naive CD4+ T cells from blood. These receptors originate from a man aged 18 to 29 in good health.

This sequence joins TRBV19 and TRBJ1-5; tentative D call: TRBD1 (5 bases). This CDR3 is 15 amino acids long. Germline-derived CDR1 and CDR2 are LNHDA and SQIVND (reference sequence). V lost 3 bases, J lost 6 bases, and 15 bases lay in between. The CDR3 here is CASSIDQGNRQPQHF. The CDR3 DNA follows: TGTGCCAGTAGTATCGACCAGGGCAATCGTCAGCCCCAGCATTTT.

This clone was counted only a few times. This chain connects TRBV30 to TRBJ2-1; D possibly corresponds to TRBD2 (5 bases). The germline gives CDR1 GTSNPN, CDR2 SVGIG (reference sequence). The CDR3 loop spans 16 amino acids. The V end was cut by 0 bases, the J end by 0 bases, with 12 bases between. The CDR3 is CAWSVSRTPSYNEQFF. As DNA, the CDR3 is TGTGCCTGGAGTGTATCGCGGACTCCCTCCTACAATGAGCAGTTCTTC.

This clone was seen more than once but under ten times. The chain recombines TRBV7-9 with TRBJ1-5, with 7 bases matching TRBD1. Germline V gene data show CDR1 as SEHNR and CDR2 as FQNEAQ (reference sequence). V shed 7 bases, J shed 6 bases, and the junction held 12 bases outside the gene matches. The CDR3 is 15 amino acids. The CDR3 DNA follows: TGTGCCAGCACAGGGGGTCCGCAACCAATTCAGCCCCAGCATTTT. It codes for CASTGGPQPIQPQHF.

V gene TRBV7-2 combines with J gene TRBJ2-1; TRBD2 matches at 7 bases. The CDR3 consists of 13 residues. Germline CDR1 is SGHTA and CDR2 is FQGNSA. Trimming at V came to 4 bases and at J to 9 bases, leaving 6 bases not matched to a gene. CDR3 region: CASSSSGGGEQFF. CDR3 nucleotides: TGTGCCAGCAGCTCTAGCGGTGGGGGTGAGCAGTTCTTC.

The V call is TRBV29-1, the J call TRBJ1-1; TRBD1 might be the D (6 bases). From germline, CDR1 is SQVTM and CDR2 ANQGSEA. Trimming pared 7 bases from V and 4 bases from J, leaving 16 bases between. CDR3 size: 13 residues. The CDR3 DNA sequence: TGCAGCGCGGCACAGGGCACGAGCACTGAAGCTTTCTTT. Its protein product is CSAAQGTSTEAFF.